The sequence of this T cell receptor beta chain was determined in a study of OX40 agonist ivuxolimab in advanced cancers. The wider study: Patients were infused with ivuxolimab every 2 weeks at 0.01 to 10 mg/kg. Of the patients, three showed partial responses, one with hepatocellular carcinoma and two with cutaneous melanoma.

The CDR3 is made up of 14 amino acids. Unmatched junction bases numbered 8, after V lost 7 bases and J lost 5 bases. Germline V gene data show CDR1 as GTSNPN and CDR2 as SVGIG (reference sequence). Autoimmune disease history or systemic immunosuppression disqualified patients. Worth noting for this clone: Its cognate antigen is unknown.

General study findings and limits: Specificity for antigen went undetermined in the expanded peripheral T cells.

Clones were read by immunoSEQ multiplex PCR, and TCRdb kept only the in-frame ones, dropping some. The sample shows roughly 52,000 clones, 84% of them seen only once. The chain is built from TRBV30 and TRBJ1-4, with 9 bases matching TRBD1. The TCR originated in an adult with an advanced solid tumor such as melanoma, head and neck, liver or kidney cancer. The source was CD4+ or CD8+ T cells sorted from blood, collected in a trial of the OX40 agonist ivuxolimab. CDR3 DNA sequence: TGTGCCTTTGTTTTCGGGACAGGGAATGAAAAACTGTTTTTT. Protein: CAFVFGTGNEKLFF.